Presented here are 26 T cell receptor beta chains from one specimen sequenced in a study of blood T cell repertoires in COVID-19. Assay: immunoSEQ multiplex PCR; the TCRdb copy retains only in-frame clones and omits some. Here the sample spans approximately 70,000 clones, roughly nine tenths being singletons. The sample taken for sequencing was peripheral blood. All receptors come from a man aged 50-59 years with COVID-19, enrolled during active disease.

The chain combines TRBV9 with TRBJ2-5; D remains unclear. Germline CDR1 and CDR2: SGDLS and YYNGEE. The CDR3 runs 14 residues. The V and J ends lost 0 bases and 4 bases respectively, with 10 bases between them. CDR3 sequence reads: CASSVAPVPETQYF. In nucleotides, the CDR3 is TGTGCCAGCAGCGTAGCCCCCGTTCCAGAGACCCAGTACTTC.

This rearrangement joins TRBV5-1 to TRBJ2-2; 7 bases line up with TRBD2. The germline V gene encodes CDR1 SGHRS and CDR2 YFSETQ. Trimming removed 4 bases from V and 0 bases from J; junction bases left unmatched: 6. The CDR3 is made up of 16 amino acids. The CDR3 region has the DNA TGCGCCAGCAGCGCGGGGACTACCCCGAACACCGGGGAGCTGTTTTTT. Protein product: CASSAGTTPNTGELFF.

This clone was seen only once. V and J are TRBV6-5 and TRBJ2-2; 11 bases are a match to TRBD1. CDR3 length equals 15 residues. The germline CDR1 and CDR2 sequences are MNHEY and SVGAGI. Losses at the gene ends were 4 bases for V and 4 bases for J; bases not matched to a gene: 2. CDR3 residues: CASSWGQGVTGELFF. The CDR3 DNA is TGTGCCAGCAGTTGGGGACAGGGGGTCACCGGGGAGCTGTTTTTT.

V gene TRBV20-1 combines with J gene TRBJ2-2, with D perhaps TRBD2 (5 bases). Germline V lookup: CDR1 DFQATT, CDR2 SNEGSKA (reference sequence). The CDR3 is 14 residues long. Trimming pared 3 bases from V and 5 bases from J, leaving 13 bases between. CDR3 residues: CSASPRRTTGELFF. CDR3 nucleotides: TGCAGTGCTAGTCCGAGGCGGACTACCGGGGAGCTGTTTTTT.

The chain links TRBV19 to TRBJ2-7, with TRBD1 as a possible D gene (5 bases). There are 15 residues in the CDR3. V gave up 10 bases and J gave up 2 bases, with 21 bases separating them. Germline CDR1 is LNHDA and CDR2 is SQIVND (reference sequence). CDR3 protein: CATQGVGATPYEQYF. Here the CDR3 DNA reads TGTGCCACCCAAGGCGTAGGGGCTACGCCCTACGAGCAGTACTTC.

The V gene is TRBV5-6, the J gene TRBJ2-6; D gene ambiguous. CDR1 is SGHDT and CDR2 is YYEEEE in the germline V gene. Trimming removed 1 base from V and 3 bases from J, with 14 bases in between. There are 17 residues in the CDR3. The CDR3 coding sequence is TGTGCCAGCAGCTTGTCAGAGGAGCTCGGTGGGGCCAACGTCCTGACTTTC. Translated: CASSLSEELGGANVLTF.

This clone turned up a few times. The DNA for the CDR3 is TGTGCCAGCAGTTACCTGGACAGGGGCGAGCAGTACTTC. Its protein product is CASSYLDRGEQYF. J is TRBJ2-7 and V is TRBV6-2 or TRBV6-3, with 9 bases matching TRBD1. J was trimmed by 6 bases and V by 2 bases; bases with no gene match: 2. Germline CDR1 and CDR2: MNHEY and SVGEGT. The CDR3 is 13 residues long.

This chain joins TRBV28 and TRBJ2-3, with TRBD2 matching 14 bases. Germline CDR1 reads MDHEN; CDR2 reads SYDVKM. Trimming took 5 bases from V and 4 from J; bases not matched to a gene: 8. The CDR3 sequence is 17 residues long. The CDR3 nucleotides are TGTGCCAGCAGTAACCTTGGGACTAGCGGGAGCCCAGATACGCAGTATTTT. Translation: CASSNLGTSGSPDTQYF.

This chain links TRBV7-3 with TRBJ2-3; TRBD2 aligns across 13 bases. The CDR3 is made up of 16 amino acids. Germline V gene sequence: CDR1 SGHTA, CDR2 FQGTGA. Trimming removed 1 base from V and 6 bases from J; junction bases left unmatched: 4. CDR3: CASSLRTSGSLDTQYF. CDR3 in DNA: TGTGCCAGCAGCTTAAGGACTAGCGGGAGCCTCGATACGCAGTATTTT. The variable domain in full, completed from reference TRBV7-3 and TRBJ2-3, reads GAGVSQTPSNKVTEKGKYVELRCDPISGHTALYWYRQSLGQGPEFLIYFQGTGAADDSGLPNDRFFAVRPEGSVSTLKIQRTERGDSAVYLCASSLRTSGSLDTQYFGPGTRLTVL.

The rearrangement joins TRBV11-2 to TRBJ1-6, with 7 bases fitting TRBD1. Germline V gene lookup returns CDR1 SGHAT and CDR2 FQNNGV. With 3 bases clipped from V and 2 bases from J, the junction kept 1 base outside the gene matches. The length of the CDR3 is 15 residues. CDR3 nucleotide sequence: TGTGCCAGCAGCTTCGGGACAGCCTATAATTCACCCCTCCACTTT. This codes for CASSFGTAYNSPLHF. The whole variable domain, remainder taken from reference TRBV11-2 and TRBJ1-6, is EAGVAQSPRYKIIEKRQSVAFWCNPISGHATLYWYQQILGQGPKLLIQFQNNGVVDDSQLPKDRFSAERLKGVDSTLKIQPAKLEDSAVYLCASSFGTAYNSPLHFGNGTRLTVT.

The chain employs TRBV7-7 and TRBJ2-2; the D gene is possibly TRBD1 (6 bases). Trimming removed 5 bases at V and 6 bases at J, with 19 bases between. The CDR3 runs to 16 residues. The germline V gene encodes CDR1 SSHAT and CDR2 FNYEAQ (reference sequence). The CDR3 is CASSPQTGPNAGELFF. CDR3 nucleotide sequence: TGTGCCAGCAGCCCGCAGACAGGCCCCAACGCCGGGGAGCTGTTTTTT.

This chain links TRBV7-2 with TRBJ2-7, with D possibly matching TRBD2 (6 bases). Germline V gives CDR1 SGHTA, CDR2 FQGNSA. The V gene lost 6 bases and the J gene lost 2 bases, with 17 bases spanning the gap. The CDR3 is 15 amino acids. Here the CDR3 DNA reads TGTGCCAGCAGTCCTACAGCGGGCCCCCCCTACGAGCAGTACTTC. Translation: CASSPTAGPPYEQYF.

The chain uses TRBV6-5 and TRBJ2-7; D possibly corresponds to TRBD2 (7 bases). The CDR3 totals 15 residues. Germline CDR1 MNHEY, CDR2 SVGAGI. The V gene lost 6 bases and the J gene lost 2 bases, with 17 bases spanning the gap. The CDR3 protein is CASSQGRGKAYEQYF. DNA for the CDR3: TGTGCCAGCAGCCAGGGGAGGGGCAAGGCCTACGAGCAGTACTTC.

The chain has TRBV5-3 and TRBJ2-4; D ambiguous. TRBV5-3 belongs to the ORF category, with a function that is uncertain. CDR3 length: 14 residues. The V end lost 0 bases, the J end lost 1 base, and 5 bases lay between the germline ends. This CDR3 is CARSLGRAKNIQYF. CDR3 coding DNA: TGTGCCAGAAGCTTGGGTCGGGCCAAAAACATTCAGTACTTC.

The chain carries TRBV16 and TRBJ2-7; possibly TRBD2 for D (6 bases). The germline gives CDR1 KGHSY, CDR2 FQNENV. The CDR3 extends over 16 amino acids. V lost 0 bases and J lost 3, with 15 bases in between. The CDR3 here is CASSQSRGAGSYEQYF. CDR3 bases: TGTGCCAGCAGCCAATCCCGAGGGGCGGGGAGCTACGAGCAGTACTTC. The full variable domain, in which reference TRBV16 and TRBJ2-7 provide the parts outside the CDR3, is GEEVAQTPKHLVRGEGQKAKLYCAPIKGHSYVFWYQQVLKNEFKFLISFQNENVFDETGMPKERFSAKCLPNSPCSLEIQATKLEDSAVYFCASSQSRGAGSYEQYFGPGTRLTVT.

This sequence joins TRBV6-5 and TRBJ1-6, with D maybe TRBD1 (5 bases). The CDR3 has 15 residues. V shed 4 bases and J shed 6 bases, with 13 bases lying between them. Germline V gives CDR1 MNHEY, CDR2 SVGAGI. The CDR3 here is CASSSPGASNSPLHF. The CDR3 nucleotides are TGTGCCAGCAGTTCTCCTGGGGCCTCTAATTCACCCCTCCACTTT.

This clone was seen just once. The chain combines TRBV28 with TRBJ1-1; 7 positions agree with TRBD1. In germline, CDR1 is MDHEN, CDR2 SYDVKM. V trimming: 6 bases; J trimming: 4 bases; junction bases outside the gene matches: 5. This CDR3 has 13 amino acids. CDR3 sequence: CASRSGGGTEAFF. DNA for the CDR3: TGTGCCAGCAGGTCAGGGGGAGGCACTGAAGCTTTCTTT. Variable domain in full (rest from reference TRBV28 and TRBJ1-1): DVKVTQSSRYLVKRTGEKVFLECVQDMDHENMFWYRQDPGLGLRLIYFSYDVKMKEKGDIPEGYSVSREKKERFSLILESASTNQTSMYLCASRSGGGTEAFFGQGTRLTVV.

The V and J genes are TRBV7-7 and TRBJ2-7; TRBD1 agrees at 7 bases. The ends lost 5 bases at V and 6 bases at J; junction bases unmatched: 7. CDR1 and CDR2 from the germline V gene are SSHAT and FNYEAQ (reference sequence). This CDR3 spans 13 amino acids. The CDR3 DNA is TGTGCCAGCAGCGTTTACAGGGGTGGCGAGCAGTACTTC. It is translated as CASSVYRGGEQYF.

The CDR3 coding sequence is TGTGCTAGTGGTTCCTACGCAGATACGCAGTATTTT. This encodes CASGSYADTQYF. The chain links TRBV12-5 to TRBJ2-3; D is ambiguous. The CDR3 contains 12 residues. The germline V and J ends were trimmed by 4 bases and 4 bases, with 6 bases remaining between them. Germline values: CDR1 LGHNT, CDR2 FRNRAP.

The chain links TRBV20-1 to TRBJ2-7; weak D call: TRBD1 (6 bases). Germline V gene data show CDR1 as DFQATT and CDR2 as SNEGSKA (reference sequence). The V end lost 4 bases, the J end lost 9 bases, and 13 bases lay between the germline ends. This CDR3 contains 11 residues. CDR3 coding DNA: TGCAGTGCTAATCTACAGGGCGCGCAGTACGTC. Protein: CSANLQGAQYV.

V is TRBV7-2 and J is TRBJ1-3, with TRBD1 matching over 8 bases. Germline V CDR1 and CDR2: SGHTA, FQGNSA. The CDR3 loop spans 15 amino acids. J was trimmed by 0 bases and V by 4 bases; bases with no gene match: 2. CDR3 protein: CASSSGQDSGNTIYF. Here the CDR3 DNA reads TGTGCCAGCAGCTCGGGACAGGACTCTGGAAACACCATATATTTT.

Only a few counts were recorded for this clone. This CDR3 is also generated by other DNA sequences in the sample. The chain combines TRBV28 with TRBJ2-2; TRBD1 matches at 7 bases. Germline V gene data show CDR1 as MDHEN and CDR2 as SYDVKM. Trimming removed 3 bases from V and 0 bases from J; junction bases left unmatched: 4. The CDR3 runs 16 residues. The DNA of the CDR3 is TGTGCCAGCAGTTTCCTTGGGACAGCGAACACCGGGGAGCTGTTTTTT. Its translation is CASSFLGTANTGELFF.

The V gene is TRBV2, the J gene TRBJ1-5; D is perhaps TRBD1 (6 bases). V was cut by 4 bases and J by 3 bases, with 13 bases left in between. The CDR3 totals 15 residues. Per germline, CDR1 SNHLY and CDR2 FYNNEI. Written as DNA, the CDR3 is TGTGCCAGCAGTGTCCCTGGACAGCTCAATCAGCCCCAGCATTTT. Protein sequence: CASSVPGQLNQPQHF.

This sequence joins TRBV4-1 and TRBJ2-3; 8 positions match TRBD1. The CDR3 contains 17 residues. The J segment lost 9 bases and the V segment lost 0 bases, leaving 14 bases of the junction unmatched. Germline V lookup: CDR1 MGHRA, CDR2 YSYEKL. The CDR3 loop reads CASSQDIRKADRGTQYF. The CDR3 nucleotides read TGCGCCAGCAGCCAAGATATAAGAAAGGCCGACAGGGGAACGCAGTATTTT.

The chain uses TRBV7-2 and TRBJ1-2, with TRBD1 identical over 7 bases. Losses at the gene ends were 5 bases for V and 2 bases for J; bases not matched to a gene: 14. CDR1 and CDR2 (germline): SGHTA, FQGNSA. The CDR3 sequence is 17 residues long. CDR3 DNA sequence: TGTGCCAGCAGCCCCTCCGTCCCCACGACAGGGAACTATGGCTACACCTTC. Protein: CASSPSVPTTGNYGYTF.

The rearrangement links TRBV4-3 to TRBJ2-7; 8 nucleotides match TRBD2. Unmatched junction bases numbered 4, after V lost 4 bases and J lost 2 bases. From germline, CDR1 is LGHNA and CDR2 YSLEER. This CDR3 comprises 14 residues. CDR3 sequence reads: CASSPRAGAYEQYF. In DNA form, the CDR3 reads TGCGCCAGCAGCCCCAGAGCGGGAGCCTACGAGCAGTACTTC.